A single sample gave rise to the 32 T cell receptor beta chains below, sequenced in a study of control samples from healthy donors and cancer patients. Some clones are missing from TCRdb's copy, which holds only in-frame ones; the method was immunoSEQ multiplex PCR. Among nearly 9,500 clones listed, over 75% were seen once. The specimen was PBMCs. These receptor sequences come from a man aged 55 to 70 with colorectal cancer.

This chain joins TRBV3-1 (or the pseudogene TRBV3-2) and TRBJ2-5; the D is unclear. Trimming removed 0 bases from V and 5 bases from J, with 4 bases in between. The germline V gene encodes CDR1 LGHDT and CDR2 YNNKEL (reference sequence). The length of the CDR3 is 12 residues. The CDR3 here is CASSQEVETQYF. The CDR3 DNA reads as TGTGCCAGCAGCCAAGAAGTGGAGACCCAGTACTTC.

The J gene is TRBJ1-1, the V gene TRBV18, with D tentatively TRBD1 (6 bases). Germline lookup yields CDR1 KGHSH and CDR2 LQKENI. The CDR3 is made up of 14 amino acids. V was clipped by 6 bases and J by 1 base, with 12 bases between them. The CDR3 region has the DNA TGTGCCAGCTCGGGCCTAGGGGGGAACACTGAAGCTTTCTTT. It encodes CASSGLGGNTEAFF.

CDR3 bases: TGTGCCAGCACACGCGCAGGTGCTCCCCTCCACTTT. Translating it yields CASTRAGAPLHF. The V call is TRBV6-5, the J call TRBJ1-6; D ambiguous. This CDR3 is 12 amino acids long. The V and J ends lost 7 bases and 13 bases respectively, with 14 bases between them. Germline assignment: CDR1 MNHEY and CDR2 SVGAGI.

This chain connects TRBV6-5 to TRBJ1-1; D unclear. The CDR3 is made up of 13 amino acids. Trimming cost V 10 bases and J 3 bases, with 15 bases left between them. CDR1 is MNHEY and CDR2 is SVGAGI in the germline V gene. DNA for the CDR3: TGTGCCACTGCGGTGACCGAGGACACTGAAGCTTTCTTT. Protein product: CATAVTEDTEAFF.

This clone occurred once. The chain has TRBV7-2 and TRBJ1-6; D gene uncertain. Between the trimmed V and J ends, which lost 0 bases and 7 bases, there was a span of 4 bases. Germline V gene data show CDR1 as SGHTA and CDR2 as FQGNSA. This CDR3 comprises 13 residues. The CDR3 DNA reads TGTGCCAGCAGCTTAGCGGGGAATTCACCCCTCCACTTT. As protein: CASSLAGNSPLHF.

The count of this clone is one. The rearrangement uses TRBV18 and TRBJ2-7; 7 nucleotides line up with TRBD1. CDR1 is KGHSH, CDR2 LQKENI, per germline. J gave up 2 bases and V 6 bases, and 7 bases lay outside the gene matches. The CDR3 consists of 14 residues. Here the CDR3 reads CASSIRDSPYEQYF. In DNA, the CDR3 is TGTGCCAGCTCTATCCGGGACAGCCCCTACGAGCAGTACTTC.

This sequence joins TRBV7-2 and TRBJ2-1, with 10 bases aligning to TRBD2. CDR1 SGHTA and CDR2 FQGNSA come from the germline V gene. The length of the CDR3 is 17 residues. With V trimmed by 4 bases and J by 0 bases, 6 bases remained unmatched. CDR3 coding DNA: TGTGCCAGCAGCTCTAAACTAGCGGGGTTCTCCTACAATGAGCAGTTCTTC. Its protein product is CASSSKLAGFSYNEQFF.

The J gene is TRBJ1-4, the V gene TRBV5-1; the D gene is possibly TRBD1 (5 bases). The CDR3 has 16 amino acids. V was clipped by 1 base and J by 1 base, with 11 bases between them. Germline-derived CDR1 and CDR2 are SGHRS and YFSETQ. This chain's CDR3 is CASSLQGGETNEKLFF. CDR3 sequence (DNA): TGCGCCAGCAGCTTGCAGGGAGGGGAAACTAATGAAAAACTGTTTTTT.

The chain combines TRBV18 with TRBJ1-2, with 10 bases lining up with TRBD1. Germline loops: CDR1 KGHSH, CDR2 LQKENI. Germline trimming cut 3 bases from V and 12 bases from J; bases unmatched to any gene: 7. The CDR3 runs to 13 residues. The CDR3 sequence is CASSPGTGEMNTF. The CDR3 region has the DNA TGTGCCAGCTCACCCGGGACAGGGGAAATGAACACCTTC.

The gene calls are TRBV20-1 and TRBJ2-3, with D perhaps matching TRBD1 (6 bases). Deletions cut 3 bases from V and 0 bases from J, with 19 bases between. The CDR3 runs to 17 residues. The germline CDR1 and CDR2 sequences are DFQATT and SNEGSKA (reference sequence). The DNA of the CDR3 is TGCAGTGCTAGTTTTACCGGGACACAGAGGAGCACAGATACGCAGTATTTT. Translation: CSASFTGTQRSTDTQYF.

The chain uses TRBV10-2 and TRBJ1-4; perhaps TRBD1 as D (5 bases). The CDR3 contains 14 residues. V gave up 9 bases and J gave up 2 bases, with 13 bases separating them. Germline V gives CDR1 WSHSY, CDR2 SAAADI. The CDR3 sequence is CASRPSGTNEKLFF. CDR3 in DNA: TGCGCCAGTCGACCCTCAGGGACTAATGAAAAACTGTTTTTT.

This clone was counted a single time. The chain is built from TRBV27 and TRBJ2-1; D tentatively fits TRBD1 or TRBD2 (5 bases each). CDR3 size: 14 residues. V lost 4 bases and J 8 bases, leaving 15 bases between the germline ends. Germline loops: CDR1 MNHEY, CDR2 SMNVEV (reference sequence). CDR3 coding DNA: TGTGCCAGCAGTTGGGACGGGGTGAAGGATGAGCAGTTCTTC. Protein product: CASSWDGVKDEQFF.

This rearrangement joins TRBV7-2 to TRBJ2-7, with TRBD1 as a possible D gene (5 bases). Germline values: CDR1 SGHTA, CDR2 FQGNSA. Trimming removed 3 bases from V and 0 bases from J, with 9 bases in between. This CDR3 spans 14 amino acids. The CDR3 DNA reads TGTGCCAGCAGCTTTGTAGGGGTCTCCTACGAGCAGTACTTC. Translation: CASSFVGVSYEQYF.

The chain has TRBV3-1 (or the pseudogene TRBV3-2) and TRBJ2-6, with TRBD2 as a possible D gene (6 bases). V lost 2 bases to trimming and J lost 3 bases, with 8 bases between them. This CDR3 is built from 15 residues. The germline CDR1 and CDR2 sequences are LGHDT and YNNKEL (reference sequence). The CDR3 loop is CASSQPGVGANVLTF. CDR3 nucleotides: TGTGCCAGCAGCCAACCGGGGGTTGGGGCCAACGTCCTGACTTTC.

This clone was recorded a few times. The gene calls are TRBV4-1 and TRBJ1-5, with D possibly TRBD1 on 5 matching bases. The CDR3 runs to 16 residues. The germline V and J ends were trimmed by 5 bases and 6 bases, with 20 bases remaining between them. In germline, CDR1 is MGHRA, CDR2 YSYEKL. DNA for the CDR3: TGCGCCAGCAGCTCAGGAGTGAGGGGCCGGGGTCAGCCCCAGCATTTT. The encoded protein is CASSSGVRGRGQPQHF.

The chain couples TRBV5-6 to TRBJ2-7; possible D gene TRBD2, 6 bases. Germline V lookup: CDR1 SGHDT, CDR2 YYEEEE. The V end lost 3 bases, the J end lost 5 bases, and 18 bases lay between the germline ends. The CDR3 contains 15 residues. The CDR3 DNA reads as TGTGCCAGCAGCTCACCCCGGGGAGGACGCCACGAGCAGTACTTC. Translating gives CASSSPRGGRHEQYF.

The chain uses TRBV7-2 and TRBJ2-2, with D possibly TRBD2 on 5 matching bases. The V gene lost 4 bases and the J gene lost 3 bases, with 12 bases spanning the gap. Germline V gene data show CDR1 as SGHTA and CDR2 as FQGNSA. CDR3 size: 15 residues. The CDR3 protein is CASSSRTFDTGELFF. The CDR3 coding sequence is TGTGCCAGCAGCTCAAGGACTTTCGACACCGGGGAGCTGTTTTTT.

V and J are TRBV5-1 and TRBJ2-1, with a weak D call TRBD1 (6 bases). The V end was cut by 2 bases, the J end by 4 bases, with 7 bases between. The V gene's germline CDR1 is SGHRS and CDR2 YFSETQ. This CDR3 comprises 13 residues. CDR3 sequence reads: CASSFDRYNEQFF. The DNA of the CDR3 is TGCGCCAGCAGCTTTGACAGGTACAATGAGCAGTTCTTC.

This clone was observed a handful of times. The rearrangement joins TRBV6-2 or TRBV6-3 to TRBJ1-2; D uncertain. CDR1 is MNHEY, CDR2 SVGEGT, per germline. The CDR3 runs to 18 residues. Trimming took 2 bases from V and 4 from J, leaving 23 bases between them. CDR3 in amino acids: CASSYEFYGRTAVYGYTF. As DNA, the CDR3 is TGTGCCAGCAGTTACGAATTCTACGGGAGAACAGCTGTCTATGGCTACACCTTC.

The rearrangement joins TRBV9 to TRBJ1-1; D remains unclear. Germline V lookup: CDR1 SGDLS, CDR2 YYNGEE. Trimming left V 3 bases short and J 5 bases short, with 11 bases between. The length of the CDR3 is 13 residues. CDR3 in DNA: TGTGCCAGCAGCGCGACAAAGGAGACTGAAGCTTTCTTT. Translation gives CASSATKETEAFF.

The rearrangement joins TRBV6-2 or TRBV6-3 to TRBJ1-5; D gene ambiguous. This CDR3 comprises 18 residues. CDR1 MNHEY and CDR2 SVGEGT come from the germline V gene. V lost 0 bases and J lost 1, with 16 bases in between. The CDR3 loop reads CASSYSKGGPFSNQPQHF. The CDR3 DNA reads TGTGCCAGCAGTTACTCGAAGGGCGGACCATTCAGCAATCAGCCCCAGCATTTT.

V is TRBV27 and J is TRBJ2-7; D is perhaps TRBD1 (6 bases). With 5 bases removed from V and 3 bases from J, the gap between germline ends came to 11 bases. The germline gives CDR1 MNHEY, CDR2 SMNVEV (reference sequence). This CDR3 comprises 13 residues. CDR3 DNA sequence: TGTGCCAGCAGTCACAGGGCTTACTACGAGCAGTACTTC. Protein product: CASSHRAYYEQYF.

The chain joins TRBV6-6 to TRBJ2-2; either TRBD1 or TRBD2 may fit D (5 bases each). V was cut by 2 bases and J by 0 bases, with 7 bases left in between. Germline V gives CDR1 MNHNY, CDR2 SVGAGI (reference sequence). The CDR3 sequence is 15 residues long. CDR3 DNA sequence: TGTGCCAGCAGTTACAGGGACGCGAACACCGGGGAGCTGTTTTTT. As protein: CASSYRDANTGELFF.

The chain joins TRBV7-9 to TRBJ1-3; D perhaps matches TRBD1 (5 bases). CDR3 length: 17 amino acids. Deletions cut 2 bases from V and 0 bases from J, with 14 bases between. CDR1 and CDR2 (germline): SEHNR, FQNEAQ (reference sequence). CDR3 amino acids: CASSLPTDRSSGNTIYF. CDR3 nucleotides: TGTGCCAGCAGCTTACCGACCGACAGATCCTCTGGAAACACCATATATTTT.

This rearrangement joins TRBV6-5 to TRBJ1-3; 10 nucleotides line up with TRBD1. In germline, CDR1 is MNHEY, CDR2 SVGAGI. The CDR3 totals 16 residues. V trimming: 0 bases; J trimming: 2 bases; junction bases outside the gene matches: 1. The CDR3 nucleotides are TGTGCCAGCAGTTACTCGGGGACAGGGGCTGGAAACACCATATATTTT. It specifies CASSYSGTGAGNTIYF.

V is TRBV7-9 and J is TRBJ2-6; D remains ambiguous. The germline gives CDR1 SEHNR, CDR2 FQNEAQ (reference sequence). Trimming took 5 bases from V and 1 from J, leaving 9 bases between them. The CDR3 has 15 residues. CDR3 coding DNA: TGTGCCAGCAGCATGCAAATTTCTGGGGCCAACGTCCTGACTTTC. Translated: CASSMQISGANVLTF.

CDR3 sequence reads: CASSVGISGVHNEQFF. The CDR3 DNA is TGTGCCAGCAGCGTAGGTATAAGCGGGGTTCACAATGAGCAGTTCTTC. The rearrangement links TRBV9 to TRBJ2-1, with 7 bases matching TRBD2. The germline V gene has CDR1 SGDLS and CDR2 YYNGEE. CDR3 length: 16 amino acids. V dropped 0 bases and J dropped 5; count of bases not matched to a gene: 8.

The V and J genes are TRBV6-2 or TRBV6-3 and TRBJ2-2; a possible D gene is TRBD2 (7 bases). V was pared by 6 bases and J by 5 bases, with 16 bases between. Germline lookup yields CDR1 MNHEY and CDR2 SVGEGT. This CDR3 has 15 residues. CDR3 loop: CASSPWGGHTGELFF. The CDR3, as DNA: TGTGCCAGCAGCCCCTGGGGGGGGCATACCGGGGAGCTGTTTTTT.

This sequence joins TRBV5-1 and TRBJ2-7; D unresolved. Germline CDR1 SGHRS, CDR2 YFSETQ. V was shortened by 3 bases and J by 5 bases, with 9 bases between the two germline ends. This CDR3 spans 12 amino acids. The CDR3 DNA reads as TGCGCCAGCAGCTCTAATTGGAACGAGCAGTACTTC. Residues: CASSSNWNEQYF.

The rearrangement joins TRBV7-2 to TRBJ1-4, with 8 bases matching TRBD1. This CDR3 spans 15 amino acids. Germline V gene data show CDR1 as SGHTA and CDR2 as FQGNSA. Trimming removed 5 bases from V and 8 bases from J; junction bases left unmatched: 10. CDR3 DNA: TGTGCCAGCAGCGGCCGGACAGGGCGGGAGGAAAAACTGTTTTTT. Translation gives CASSGRTGREEKLFF.

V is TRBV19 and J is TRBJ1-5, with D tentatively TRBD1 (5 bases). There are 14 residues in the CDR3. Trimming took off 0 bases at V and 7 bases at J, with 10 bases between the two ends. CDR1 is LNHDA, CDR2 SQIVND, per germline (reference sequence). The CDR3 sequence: CASSIDGGVQPQHF. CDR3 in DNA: TGTGCCAGTAGTATAGATGGGGGGGTCCAGCCCCAGCATTTT. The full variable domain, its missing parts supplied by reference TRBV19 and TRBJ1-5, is DGGITQSPKYLFRKEGQNVTLSCEQNLNHDAMYWYRQDPGQGLRLIYYSQIVNDFQKGDIAEGYSVSREKKESFPLTVTSAQKNPTAFYLCASSIDGGVQPQHFGDGTRLSIL.

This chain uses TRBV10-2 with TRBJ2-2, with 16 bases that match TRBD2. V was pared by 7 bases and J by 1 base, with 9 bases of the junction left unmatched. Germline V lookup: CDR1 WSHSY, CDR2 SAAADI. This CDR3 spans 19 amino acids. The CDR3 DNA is TGCGCCAGCACCGGGACTAGCGGGGGGGCCGATGGGAACACCGGGGAGCTGTTTTTT. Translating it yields CASTGTSGGADGNTGELFF.